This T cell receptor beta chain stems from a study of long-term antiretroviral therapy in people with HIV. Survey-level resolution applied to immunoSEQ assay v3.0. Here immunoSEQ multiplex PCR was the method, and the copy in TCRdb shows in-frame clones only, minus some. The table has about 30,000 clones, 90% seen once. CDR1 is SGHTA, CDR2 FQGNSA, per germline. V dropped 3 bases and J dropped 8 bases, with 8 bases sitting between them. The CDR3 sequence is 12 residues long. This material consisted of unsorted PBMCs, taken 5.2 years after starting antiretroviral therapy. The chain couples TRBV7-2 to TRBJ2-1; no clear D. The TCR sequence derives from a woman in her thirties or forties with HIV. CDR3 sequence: CASSFSTDEQFF. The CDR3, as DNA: TGTGCCAGCAGCTTCTCGACTGATGAGCAGTTCTTC.